This T cell receptor beta chain is from a study of T cell responses to AZD1222 COVID-19 vaccine. Study-wide points: Donors in the cohort were predominantly white British and more often female, and clonal diversity was possibly underestimated.

As for this clone: As yet, its antigen is unknown.

Libraries were prepared by immunoSEQ multiplex PCR; TCRdb keeps only in-frame clonotypes and omits some of them. The profile shows roughly 150,000 clones, 87% of them singletons. The CDR3 totals 12 residues. V was pared by 5 bases and J by 0 bases, with 5 bases between. CDR1 is SGHRS and CDR2 is YFSETQ in the germline V gene. Sequencing used peripheral blood, obtained 28 days after the second AZD1222 dose. The sequence was obtained from an adult who received the AZD1222 COVID-19 vaccine. The rearrangement joins TRBV5-1 to TRBJ1-2, with D uncertain. The CDR3, as DNA: TGCGCCAGCAGTCCGTCTAACTATGGCTACACCTTC. Protein product: CASSPSNYGYTF.